These 32 T cell receptor beta chains originate from one sample sequenced in a study of cytomegalovirus exposure and HLA in healthy donors. The PCR contained 60 Vbeta and 13 Jbeta primers. The repertoire was sequenced with immunoSEQ multiplex PCR; TCRdb's copy has only in-frame clones and lacks some. Its table records 200,000 or so clones. The sample was PBMCs. The receptors derive from a boy younger than 18 in good health and CMV-seronegative.

The genes are TRBV28 and TRBJ1-1; D unresolved. Trimming removed 5 bases at V and 3 bases at J, with 16 bases between. CDR1 is MDHEN and CDR2 is SYDVKM in the germline V gene. This CDR3 comprises 15 residues. This CDR3 reads CASSPPGTRYTEAFF. CDR3 nucleotide sequence: TGTGCCAGCAGTCCCCCAGGCACTCGATACACTGAAGCTTTCTTT.

The rearrangement joins TRBV9 to TRBJ2-1, with 8 bases matching TRBD2. Per the germline V gene, CDR1 is SGDLS and CDR2 is YYNGEE. The trim removed 6 bases at V and 2 bases at J, leaving 7 bases unmatched. This CDR3 comprises 15 residues. The CDR3 sequence: CASTLSGDTYNEQFF. The CDR3 DNA reads TGTGCCAGCACCCTTAGCGGGGACACCTACAATGAGCAGTTCTTC.

The chain is built from TRBV28 and TRBJ2-1; weak D call: TRBD1 (6 bases). Trimming cost V 4 bases and J 6 bases, with 16 bases left between them. From germline, CDR1 is MDHEN and CDR2 SYDVKM. The length of the CDR3 is 15 residues. The CDR3: CASSSNPTGSNEQFF. The CDR3 nucleotides are TGTGCCAGCAGTTCCAACCCCACAGGGTCCAATGAGCAGTTCTTC.

V usage is TRBV19 and J usage is TRBJ1-2; 9 bases are a match to TRBD1. The CDR3 sequence is 15 residues long. Germline V CDR1 and CDR2: LNHDA, SQIVND (reference sequence). The V segment lost 6 bases and the J segment 6 bases; nucleotides outside the gene matches: 11. CDR3 bases: TGTGCCAGTAGCTATTATGTAGGGACAGGGAATGGCTACACCTTC. This translates into CASSYYVGTGNGYTF.

The chain uses TRBV7-2 and TRBJ2-1, with 8 bases lining up with TRBD2. Germline V gene lookup returns CDR1 SGHTA and CDR2 FQGNSA. Trimming removed 2 bases from V and 9 bases from J; junction bases left unmatched: 12. The CDR3 contains 16 residues. The CDR3 DNA sequence: TGTGCCAGCAGCTTATTCGGTCGGGGGGGCGAGGGTGAGCAGTTCTTC. Its protein is CASSLFGRGGEGEQFF.

The chain carries TRBV5-1 and TRBJ1-4, with D perhaps TRBD1 (5 bases). The CDR3 sequence is 14 residues long. Germline V lookup: CDR1 SGHRS, CDR2 YFSETQ. V was pared by 2 bases and J by 2 bases, with 7 bases between. The CDR3 sequence is CASSFRDTNEKLFF. In nucleotides, the CDR3 is TGCGCCAGCAGCTTCAGGGATACTAATGAAAAACTGTTTTTT.

The chain recombines TRBV14 with TRBJ2-7; D gene ambiguous. This CDR3 contains 12 residues. Germline V gene lookup returns CDR1 SGHDN and CDR2 FVKESK. Trimming removed 4 bases at V and 4 bases at J, with 8 bases between. DNA of the CDR3: TGTGCCAGCAGCCTCGACACGTACGAGCAGTACTTC. Its translation is CASSLDTYEQYF.

The V and J genes are TRBV5-1 and TRBJ1-4; D possibly corresponds to TRBD1 (5 bases). The CDR3 length is 15 residues. Germline assignment: CDR1 SGHRS and CDR2 YFSETQ. Trimming shortened V by 0 bases and J by 4 bases, and 10 bases separated the two germline ends. The CDR3 here is CASSLEGRINEKLFF. DNA of the CDR3: TGCGCCAGCAGCTTGGAGGGGCGGATTAATGAAAAACTGTTTTTT.

This chain links TRBV7-9 with TRBJ2-5; 10 bases agree with TRBD2. The CDR3 length is 13 residues. Trimming took 1 base from V and 11 from J; bases not matched to a gene: 4. Germline CDR1 SEHNR, CDR2 FQNEAQ (reference sequence). The DNA for the CDR3 is TGTGCCAGCAGCTTAGTTCTAGCGGGAGAGCAGTACTTC. Translation gives CASSLVLAGEQYF.

This sequence joins TRBV5-1 and TRBJ2-1; the match to TRBD2 covers 10 bases. After removal of 4 bases from V and 0 bases from J, the junction contained 13 bases not matched to a gene. Germline assignment: CDR1 SGHRS and CDR2 YFSETQ. CDR3 length equals 19 residues. CDR3 bases: TGCGCCAGCAGCCGTAGGGGGACTAGCGCTTTTAGCTCCTACAATGAGCAGTTCTTC. It yields the protein CASSRRGTSAFSSYNEQFF.

The genes are TRBV28 and TRBJ1-5, with D tentatively TRBD1 (6 bases). The ends were cut back, 3 bases at V and 8 bases at J, with 20 bases in the middle. The CDR3 covers 16 residues. Germline assignment: CDR1 MDHEN and CDR2 SYDVKM. The DNA of the CDR3 is TGTGCCAGCAGTTTCCGGAGTATGGGACAAGGGGAGCCCCAGCATTTT. Encoded protein: CASSFRSMGQGEPQHF.

The chain employs TRBV18 and TRBJ1-1; 12 bases align to TRBD1. The ends lost 0 bases at V and 4 bases at J; junction bases unmatched: 3. CDR3 length: 16 amino acids. Per the germline V gene, CDR1 is KGHSH and CDR2 is LQKENI. CDR3 protein: CASSPPWDRGPTEAFF. The CDR3 DNA reads as TGTGCCAGCTCACCACCATGGGACAGGGGGCCCACTGAAGCTTTCTTT.

The rearrangement links TRBV6-5 to TRBJ2-1; TRBD2 agrees at 11 bases. The CDR3 sequence is 14 residues long. The junction had 2 bases not matched to a gene; V was cut back by 7 bases and J by 3 bases. Germline CDR1 is MNHEY and CDR2 is SVGAGI. The CDR3 sequence is CASTGTSGYNEQFF. DNA of the CDR3: TGTGCCAGCACCGGGACTAGCGGCTACAATGAGCAGTTCTTC.

The CDR3 is CAWSLSWGGVNEQYF. The CDR3 region has the DNA TGTGCCTGGAGTCTCAGTTGGGGGGGGGTAAACGAGCAGTACTTC. V and J are TRBV30 and TRBJ2-7; 7 bases are a match to TRBD2. V shed 2 bases, J shed 5 bases, and the junction held 12 bases outside the gene matches. This CDR3 region has 15 residues. Per the germline V gene, CDR1 is GTSNPN and CDR2 is SVGIG (reference sequence).

The gene calls are TRBV7-2 and TRBJ2-3; 13 positions agree with TRBD2. The V and J ends lost 3 bases and 8 bases, in that order; junction bases with no gene match: 8. The CDR3 is made up of 16 amino acids. The germline gives CDR1 SGHTA, CDR2 FQGNSA. The CDR3 here is CASSFGLAGERGTQYF. As DNA, the CDR3 is TGTGCCAGCAGCTTTGGACTAGCGGGGGAACGGGGTACGCAGTATTTT.

The V call is TRBV2, the J call TRBJ1-2, with 7 bases that match TRBD1. The CDR3 spans 16 residues. After removal of 7 bases from V and 2 bases from J, the junction contained 13 bases not matched to a gene. Germline V lookup: CDR1 SNHLY, CDR2 FYNNEI. CDR3 residues: CASTYLPTGINYGYTF. The DNA for the CDR3 is TGTGCCAGCACGTACCTACCGACAGGGATAAACTATGGCTACACCTTC.

V gene TRBV30 combines with J gene TRBJ2-2, with 7 nucleotides matching TRBD1. This CDR3 spans 14 amino acids. Germline V lookup: CDR1 GTSNPN, CDR2 SVGIG (reference sequence). V shed 7 bases and J 5 bases; nucleotides not matched to a gene: 10. The CDR3: CAFRGQLLTGELFF. The CDR3 nucleotides are TGTGCCTTTAGGGGGCAACTCCTTACCGGGGAGCTGTTTTTT.

This sequence joins TRBV30 and TRBJ1-5; 7 positions agree with TRBD1. V lost 1 base to trimming and J lost 7 bases; unmatched junction nucleotides: 7. Germline assignment: CDR1 GTSNPN and CDR2 SVGIG (reference sequence). This CDR3 comprises 14 residues. The chain's CDR3 is CAWSADRETQPQHF. The CDR3 DNA follows: TGTGCCTGGAGTGCTGACAGGGAGACACAGCCCCAGCATTTT.

This chain joins TRBV6-1 and TRBJ2-7; 9 bases line up with TRBD1. CDR1 is MNHNS, CDR2 SASEGT, per germline. The CDR3 has 14 amino acids. V shed 4 bases and J 4 bases; nucleotides not matched to a gene: 5. The CDR3 region is CASSVAGQGYEQYF. The DNA of the CDR3 is TGTGCCAGCAGTGTCGCGGGACAGGGTTACGAGCAGTACTTC.

The gene calls are TRBV4-1 and TRBJ1-2; D is ambiguous. The germline gives CDR1 MGHRA, CDR2 YSYEKL. This CDR3 has 15 amino acids. V gave up 1 base and J gave up 0 bases, with 9 bases separating them. The CDR3 sequence is CASSQGRAANYGYTF. CDR3 DNA sequence: TGCGCCAGCAGCCAAGGGCGGGCCGCTAACTATGGCTACACCTTC.

The chain links TRBV27 to TRBJ1-2; D gene uncertain. V was cut by 3 bases and J by 0 bases, with 8 bases left in between. Germline lookup yields CDR1 MNHEY and CDR2 SMNVEV (reference sequence). The CDR3 extends over 14 amino acids. CDR3 region: CASSFGFANYGYTF. The CDR3 bases are TGTGCCAGCAGTTTCGGGTTTGCTAACTATGGCTACACCTTC.

As for this clone: Here the CDR3 omits its conserved ending phenylalanine or tryptophan, so a read error is the likely source. This chain links TRBV7-7 with TRBJ2-2, with 8 positions matching TRBD2. The germline V gene has CDR1 SSHAT and CDR2 FNYEAQ (reference sequence). The CDR3 is made up of 13 amino acids. CDR3 in DNA: TGTGCCAGCAGCGAATATGCCGGGGGGGGGCTGTTTTGT. Its translation is CASSEYAGGGLFC.

This sequence joins TRBV6-1 and TRBJ2-5; 7 nucleotides line up with TRBD1. With 4 bases clipped from V and 1 base from J, the junction kept 6 bases outside the gene matches. This CDR3 contains 15 residues. Looked up from germline, CDR1 is MNHNS and CDR2 is SASEGT. CDR3 nucleotides: TGTGCCAGCAGTGGACGGGACAGCTTCCAAGAGACCCAGTACTTC. As protein: CASSGRDSFQETQYF.

The chain uses TRBV4-1 and TRBJ1-3; the D is unclear. V was cut by 0 bases and J by 3 bases, with 15 bases left in between. The CDR3 covers 17 residues. Looked up from germline, CDR1 is MGHRA and CDR2 is YSYEKL. CDR3 in DNA: TGCGCCAGCAGCCAAGATTTGGTGGGAGCTCGTGGAAACACCATATATTTT. Amino acids: CASSQDLVGARGNTIYF.

The V gene is TRBV5-6, the J gene TRBJ1-2, with TRBD1 identical over 9 bases. The CDR3 is 15 residues long. The V gene's germline CDR1 is SGHDT and CDR2 YYEEEE. V shed 2 bases and J 2 bases; nucleotides not matched to a gene: 4. In DNA, the CDR3 is TGTGCCAGCAGCTTTGGACAGGGGATAAACTATGGCTACACCTTC. Amino acids: CASSFGQGINYGYTF.

The rearrangement uses TRBV9 and TRBJ2-1; D is undetermined. Between the trimmed V and J ends, which lost 0 bases and 10 bases, there was a span of 14 bases. CDR1 and CDR2 (germline): SGDLS, YYNGEE. The CDR3 runs to 14 residues. The CDR3 spells CASSVGALQEEQFF. CDR3 nucleotide sequence: TGTGCCAGCAGCGTAGGGGCCCTTCAAGAGGAGCAGTTCTTC.

This chain connects TRBV10-3 to TRBJ2-1; D is uncertain. The CDR3 spans 12 residues. Trimming removed 3 bases at V and 10 bases at J, with 10 bases between. Germline CDR1 reads ENHRY; CDR2 reads SYGVKD. The CDR3 DNA follows: TGTGCCATCAGTGATTTGGAGAGAGAGCAGTTCTTC. Residues: CAISDLEREQFF.

The V call is TRBV27, the J call TRBJ1-2; a possible D gene is TRBD1 (6 bases). The CDR3 extends over 16 amino acids. Trimming removed 3 bases from V and 5 bases from J, with 19 bases in between. Germline V gene sequence: CDR1 MNHEY, CDR2 SMNVEV (reference sequence). The CDR3 loop is CASSFQWGGRRYGYTF. In DNA form, the CDR3 reads TGTGCCAGCAGTTTCCAATGGGGGGGGCGCAGATATGGCTACACCTTC.

V is TRBV18 and J is TRBJ2-6, with 7 positions matching TRBD1. V gave up 3 bases and J gave up 2 bases; unmatched junction bases: 10. The CDR3 loop spans 18 amino acids. In germline, CDR1 is KGHSH, CDR2 LQKENI. The CDR3 nucleotides are TGTGCCAGCTCACCGGGCAGGGGGATACTTGCTGGGGCCAACGTCCTGACTTTC. Protein: CASSPGRGILAGANVLTF. Full variable domain (missing parts from reference TRBV18 and TRBJ2-6): NAGVMQNPRHLVRRRGQEARLRCSPMKGHSHVYWYRQLPEEGLKFMVYLQKENIIDESGMPKERFSAEFPKEGPSILRIQQVVRGDSAAYFCASSPGRGILAGANVLTFGAGSRLTVL.

The rearrangement links TRBV27 to TRBJ1-2, with D maybe TRBD1 (6 bases). The germline gives CDR1 MNHEY, CDR2 SMNVEV (reference sequence). The V end lost 1 base, the J end lost 2 bases, and 14 bases lay between the germline ends. This CDR3 is built from 16 residues. The CDR3 coding sequence is TGTGCCAGCAGTTTATTTGGGGGGGCCGGAAACTATGGCTACACCTTC. Its protein product is CASSLFGGAGNYGYTF.

The chain recombines TRBV30 with TRBJ1-3; D gene uncertain. Trimming took 1 base from V and 2 from J, leaving 6 bases between them. The CDR3 is made up of 13 amino acids. CDR1 and CDR2 (germline): GTSNPN, SVGIG (reference sequence). In nucleotides, the CDR3 is TGTGCCTGGAGTGCGTCTACTGGAAACACCATATATTTT. Protein sequence: CAWSASTGNTIYF. The full variable domain, completed using reference TRBV30 and TRBJ1-3, is SQTIHQWPATLVQPVGSPLSLECTVEGTSNPNLYWYRQAAGRGLQLLFYSVGIGQISSEVPQNLSASRPQDRQFILSSKKLLLSDSGFYLCAWSASTGNTIYFGEGSWLTVV.

J is TRBJ2-2 and V is TRBV5-1; the match to TRBD1 covers 9 bases. CDR3 size: 16 residues. CDR1 SGHRS and CDR2 YFSETQ come from the germline V gene. V dropped 4 bases and J dropped 2; count of bases not matched to a gene: 6. CDR3 loop: CASSPDRGVNTGELFF. DNA for the CDR3: TGCGCCAGCAGCCCAGACAGGGGGGTCAACACCGGGGAGCTGTTTTTT.